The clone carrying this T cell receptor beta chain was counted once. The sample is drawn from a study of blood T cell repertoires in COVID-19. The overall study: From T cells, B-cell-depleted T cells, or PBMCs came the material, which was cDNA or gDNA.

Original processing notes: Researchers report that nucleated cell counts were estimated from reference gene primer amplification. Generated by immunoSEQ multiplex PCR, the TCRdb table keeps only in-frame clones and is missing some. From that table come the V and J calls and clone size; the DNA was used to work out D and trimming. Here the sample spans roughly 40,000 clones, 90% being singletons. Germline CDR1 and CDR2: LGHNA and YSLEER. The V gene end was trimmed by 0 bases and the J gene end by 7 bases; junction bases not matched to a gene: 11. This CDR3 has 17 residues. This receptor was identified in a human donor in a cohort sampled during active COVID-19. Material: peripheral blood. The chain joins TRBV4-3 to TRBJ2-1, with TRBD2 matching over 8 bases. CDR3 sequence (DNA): TGCGCCAGCAGCCAAGATACCCCGCCACTAGCGGCGAATGAGCAGTTCTTC. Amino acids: CASSQDTPPLAANEQFF.